This T cell receptor (beta chain) was sequenced during a study of blood T cell repertoires in COVID-19. Overall study: PBMCs, B-cell-depleted T cells, or T cells were the source of the cDNA or gDNA that made up the material.

The CDR3 is 14 residues long. V was pared by 2 bases and J by 5 bases, with 5 bases of the junction left unmatched. The germline gives CDR1 SGHVS, CDR2 FQNEAQ. As processed by the authors: Amplified reference gene primers provided the basis for estimating nucleated cell counts. Here immunoSEQ multiplex PCR was the method, and the copy in TCRdb shows in-frame clones only, minus some. V, J and clone size derive from that table, while D and trimming were established from the DNA sequence. The repertoire holds 140,000 to 150,000 clones, with about 89% as singletons. Participants had their cohort set by participant-reported clinical history.

The sequence derives from a man aged 60 to 75 who had recovered from COVID-19. V and J are TRBV7-8 and TRBJ2-5, with TRBD2 identical over 7 bases. Sequencing was carried out using PBMCs or T cells enriched from blood (not recorded which). The DNA for the CDR3 is TGTGCCAGCAGCTTATCGGGGGAGGGGGAGACCCAGTACTTC. Its translation: CASSLSGEGETQYF.